This passage covers 21 T cell receptor beta chains from one sample sequenced in a study of T-cell memory formation after mild COVID-19 (dated by TCRdb to the early 2020s). Libraries were built with 5' RACE. Sequencer: Illumina NovaSeq 6000. Using fastp trimming at Q25 and MiXCR clonotype assembly, TCRdb reanalyzed the public sequencing data and kept in-frame beta chains. All rows with the same CDR3 protein become a single entry with the most common DNA and genes. In all, the sample holds 400,000 to 500,000 distinct CDR3 sequences, and approximately 19% of those were seen once. Jointly, the top ten make up roughly 21% of the sample. Sequencing used PBMCs or a T cell subset sorted from them (not recorded which). These receptor sequences come from a young man who had mild COVID-19 (a few samples of this study predate the infection). The sample titles of this study are shuffled in the database, so cell type and time point are left out; the donor was told from shared clones.

The chain recombines TRBV4-2 with TRBJ1-4; D might be TRBD1 (5 bases). V lost 4 bases and J lost 6, with 12 bases in between. The CDR3 length is 14 residues. Germline CDR1 LGHNA, CDR2 YNFKEQ. The CDR3 loop is CASSPGGYDEKLFF. The CDR3 DNA reads TGTGCCAGCAGCCCCGGGGGGTACGATGAAAAACTGTTTTTT.

This rearrangement joins TRBV11-2 to TRBJ2-2; D unresolved. Trimming took 1 base from V and 4 from J, leaving 13 bases between them. Germline values: CDR1 SGHAT, CDR2 FQNNGV. The CDR3 has 16 residues. The CDR3 DNA sequence: TGTGCCAGCAGCTTAGTTTCGCAGGTTGGCACCGGGGAGCTGTTTTTT. This translates into CASSLVSQVGTGELFF.

The rearrangement joins TRBV9 to TRBJ2-2, with TRBD2 matching 8 bases. This CDR3 is 18 amino acids long. V lost 4 bases, J lost 1 base, and 12 bases stayed unmatched. Per the germline V gene, CDR1 is SGDLS and CDR2 is YYNGEE. The CDR3 is CASSTREDWGRNTGELFF. CDR3 DNA: TGTGCCAGCAGCACGCGGGAGGATTGGGGGAGGAACACCGGGGAGCTGTTTTTT.

The chain couples TRBV5-6 to TRBJ2-1; a possible D gene is TRBD2 (5 bases). This CDR3 contains 17 residues. The germline CDR1 and CDR2 sequences are SGHDT and YYEEEE. The V end lost 2 bases, the J end lost 6 bases, and 21 bases lay between the germline ends. This CDR3 is CASSLGSRRTRANEQFF. For the CDR3, the DNA is TGTGCCAGCAGCTTAGGAAGCCGCCGAACTAGAGCCAATGAGCAGTTCTTC. Complete variable domain (other parts from reference TRBV5-6 and TRBJ2-1): DAGVTQSPTHLIKTRGQQVTLRCSPKSGHDTVSWYQQALGQGPQFIFQYYEEEERQRGNFPDRFSGHQFPNYSSELNVNALLLGDSALYLCASSLGSRRTRANEQFFGPGTRLTVL.

V is TRBV28 and J is TRBJ1-1; tentative D call: TRBD1 (6 bases). This CDR3 has 15 amino acids. Germline CDR1 reads MDHEN; CDR2 reads SYDVKM. The germline V and J ends were trimmed by 2 bases and 1 base, with 11 bases remaining between them. This CDR3 reads CASSLRGGANTEAFF. The CDR3 nucleotides are TGTGCCAGCAGTTTAAGGGGGGGAGCGAACACTGAAGCTTTCTTT. Full variable domain (remainder filled in from reference TRBV28 and TRBJ1-1): DVKVTQSSRYLVKRTGEKVFLECVQDMDHENMFWYRQDPGLGLRLIYFSYDVKMKEKGDIPEGYSVSREKKERFSLILESASTNQTSMYLCASSLRGGANTEAFFGQGTRLTVV.

This clonotype turned up a few times. This chain links TRBV20-1 with TRBJ2-5; TRBD2 might be the D (6 bases). The ends were cut back, 3 bases at V and 0 bases at J, with 14 bases in the middle. Per the germline V gene, CDR1 is DFQATT and CDR2 is SNEGSKA (reference sequence). The CDR3 runs 15 residues. CDR3 nucleotide sequence: TGCAGTGCTAGGGGAGGAGGGGTGTACCAAGAGACCCAGTACTTC. Residues: CSARGGGVYQETQYF.

In its sample, this clonotype was seen once. The genes are TRBV6-5 and TRBJ2-1; 7 positions agree with TRBD1. The germline CDR1 and CDR2 sequences are MNHEY and SVGAGI. CDR3 length equals 13 residues. V lost 6 bases to trimming and J lost 7 bases; unmatched junction nucleotides: 6. This CDR3 is CASRLTGLNEQFF. Written as DNA, the CDR3 is TGTGCCAGCAGGTTGACAGGGTTAAATGAGCAGTTCTTC.

This clonotype has ten or more counts. V gene TRBV5-6 combines with J gene TRBJ2-7; D is uncertain. The CDR3 sequence is 14 residues long. With 1 base removed from V and 1 base from J, the gap between germline ends came to 9 bases. CDR1 is SGHDT, CDR2 YYEEEE, per germline. CDR3 region: CASSLTGDSYEQYF. Here the CDR3 DNA reads TGTGCCAGCAGCTTGACTGGCGATTCCTACGAGCAGTACTTC.

This clonotype was counted between two and nine times. J is TRBJ1-2 and V is TRBV4-3; possible D gene TRBD1, 5 bases. Looked up from germline, CDR1 is LGHNA and CDR2 is YSLEER. Trimming took 0 bases from V and 3 from J, leaving 8 bases between them. This CDR3 spans 14 amino acids. The CDR3 region is CASSQDGGDYGYTF. The CDR3 DNA follows: TGCGCCAGCAGCCAAGATGGGGGGGACTATGGCTACACCTTC.

This chain uses TRBV5-1 with TRBJ1-2; D gene uncertain. V lost 0 bases and J lost 8, with 11 bases in between. Germline CDR1 reads SGHRS; CDR2 reads YFSETQ. CDR3 length: 13 amino acids. CDR3 sequence (DNA): TGCGCCAGCAGCTTGGTTGAGGTTGGCGGCTACACCTTC. It encodes CASSLVEVGGYTF.

This clonotype was observed at least ten times. The chain recombines TRBV7-3 with TRBJ2-3; D is unresolved. Germline V CDR1 and CDR2: SGHTA, FQGTGA. V lost 5 bases and J lost 1, with 7 bases in between. This CDR3 has 13 amino acids. The CDR3 sequence: CASSPAGTDTQYF. CDR3 nucleotide sequence: TGTGCCAGCAGCCCTGCGGGCACAGATACGCAGTATTTT.

The rearrangement joins TRBV2 to TRBJ2-7; D may be TRBD2 (6 bases). The V gene's germline CDR1 is SNHLY and CDR2 FYNNEI. This CDR3 comprises 13 residues. V was trimmed by 6 bases and J by 5 bases, leaving 14 bases between them. In DNA form, the CDR3 reads TGTGCCAGCAGCCCCCCGGGGGTGAACGAGCAGTACGTC. Translation: CASSPPGVNEQYV.

This clonotype was counted many times. The V call is TRBV7-9, the J call TRBJ1-5; TRBD1 is a possible D gene (5 bases). V lost 5 bases and J lost 2, with 13 bases in between. The CDR3 loop spans 15 amino acids. Germline CDR1 is SEHNR and CDR2 is FQNEAQ (reference sequence). CDR3 DNA: TGTGCCAGCAGCCCCCCGGGGGGGGGCAATCAGCCCCAGCATTTT. As protein: CASSPPGGGNQPQHF.

This clonotype was found a few times. This chain connects TRBV7-7 to TRBJ2-3, with D unresolved. Looked up from germline, CDR1 is SSHAT and CDR2 is FNYEAQ (reference sequence). CDR3 length equals 15 residues. Trimming left V 5 bases short and J 4 bases short, with 16 bases between. DNA for the CDR3: TGTGCCAGCAGCCTAGGACCCGGTGGAGCAGATACGCAGTATTTT. Residues: CASSLGPGGADTQYF.

The sample holds a few counts of this clonotype. The chain carries TRBV14 and TRBJ1-5; D is perhaps TRBD1 (6 bases). The CDR3 length is 20 residues. Germline V gene sequence: CDR1 SGHDN, CDR2 FVKESK. Trimming cost V 0 bases and J 0 bases, with 21 bases left between them. The CDR3 region has the DNA TGTGCCAGCAGCCAAGATTTCCCCTCCGGGACAACCTATAGCAATCAGCCCCAGCATTTT. Residues: CASSQDFPSGTTYSNQPQHF.

The chain recombines TRBV15 with TRBJ2-2; 8 bases fit TRBD2. The CDR3 sequence is 13 residues long. The V and J ends lost 10 bases and 5 bases, in that order; junction bases with no gene match: 6. Germline CDR1 LNHNV, CDR2 YYDKDF (reference sequence). CDR3 amino acids: CAIRRGETGELFF. In nucleotides, the CDR3 is TGTGCCATTCGGCGGGGGGAAACCGGGGAGCTGTTTTTT. Combining the CDR3 with reference TRBV15 and TRBJ2-2 gives the whole variable domain DAMVIQNPRYQVTQFGKPVTLSCSQTLNHNVMYWYQQKSSQAPKLLFHYYDKDFNNEADTPDNFQSRRPNTSFCFLDIRSPGLGDTAMYLCAIRRGETGELFFGEGSRLTVL.

This clonotype has only a few counts. The gene calls are TRBV7-9 and TRBJ1-4; D is possibly TRBD1 (6 bases). V was clipped by 5 bases and J by 7 bases, with 11 bases between them. The CDR3 extends over 13 amino acids. Per germline, CDR1 SEHNR and CDR2 FQNEAQ (reference sequence). The CDR3: CASSARTVEKLFF. CDR3 DNA sequence: TGTGCCAGCAGCGCGCGGACAGTTGAAAAACTGTTTTTT. The whole variable domain, filled in from reference TRBV7-9 and TRBJ1-4, reads DTGVSQNPRHKITKRGQNVTFRCDPISEHNRLYWYRQTLGQGPEFLTYFQNEAQLEKSRLLSDRFSAERPKGSFSTLEIQRTEQGDSAMYLCASSARTVEKLFFGSGTQLSVL.

Here the CDR3 reads CASRPSGSLTDTQYF. In DNA form, the CDR3 reads TGTGCCAGCAGGCCTAGCGGGTCCCTCACAGATACGCAGTATTTT. The rearrangement uses TRBV28 and TRBJ2-3; 8 bases line up with TRBD2. CDR1 and CDR2 (germline): MDHEN, SYDVKM. This CDR3 has 15 residues. V lost 6 bases and J lost 2; bases outside the gene matches: 7.

The table lists this clonotype with many counts. The J gene is TRBJ1-2, the V gene TRBV6-5; D remains unclear. The CDR3 totals 14 residues. V was clipped by 0 bases and J by 8 bases, with 13 bases between them. Germline CDR1 reads MNHEY; CDR2 reads SVGAGI. The CDR3 sequence: CASSYSRATVGYTF. The CDR3 DNA reads as TGTGCCAGCAGTTACTCACGGGCAACTGTCGGCTACACCTTC.

This clonotype showed up just a few times. CDR3 sequence reads: CASSPYRGRQPQHF. Written as DNA, the CDR3 is TGTGCCAGCAGTCCGTACAGGGGGCGTCAGCCCCAGCATTTT. The chain is built from TRBV6-5 and TRBJ1-5; 9 nucleotides line up with TRBD1. The germline V gene encodes CDR1 MNHEY and CDR2 SVGAGI. Trimming took 5 bases from V and 6 from J; bases not matched to a gene: 5. This CDR3 region has 14 residues.

The chain carries TRBV5-1 and TRBJ1-1; D ambiguous. CDR1 and CDR2 (germline): SGHRS, YFSETQ. The CDR3 is made up of 13 amino acids. V shed 3 bases and J shed 1 base, with 7 bases lying between them. CDR3 nucleotides: TGCGCCAGCAGCTGGGAGGGGAACACTGAAGCTTTCTTT. As protein: CASSWEGNTEAFF.